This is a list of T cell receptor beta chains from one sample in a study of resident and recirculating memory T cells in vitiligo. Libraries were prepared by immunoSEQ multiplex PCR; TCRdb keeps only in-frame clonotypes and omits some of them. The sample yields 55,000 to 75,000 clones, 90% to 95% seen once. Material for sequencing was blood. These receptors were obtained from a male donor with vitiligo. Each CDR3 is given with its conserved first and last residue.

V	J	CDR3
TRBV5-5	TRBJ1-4	CASSLATGGGEKLFF
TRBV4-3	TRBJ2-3	CASSQDLPGGLTDTQYF
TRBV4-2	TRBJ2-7	CASSLLEGAGGREGEQYF
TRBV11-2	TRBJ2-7	CASSLATGAPPYEQYF
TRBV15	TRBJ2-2	CATSPGIAGAPLGGGELFF
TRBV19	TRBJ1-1	CASSIRSTGEAFF
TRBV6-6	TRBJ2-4	CASSPDSLLAKNIQYF
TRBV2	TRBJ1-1	CASSNTGIEAFF
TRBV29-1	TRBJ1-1	CSVLDQVHTEAFF
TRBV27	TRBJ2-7	CASSLSSGGEQYF
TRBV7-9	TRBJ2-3	CASKSGGVSDTQYF
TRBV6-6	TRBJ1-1	CASRTGNTEAFF
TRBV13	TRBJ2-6	CASGEGSGANVLTF
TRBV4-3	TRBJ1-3	CASSQGPRGSNGNTIYF
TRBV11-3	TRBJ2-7	CASSLRTGVEQYF
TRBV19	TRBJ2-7	CASSPPGQPYEQYF
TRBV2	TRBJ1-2	CASSEEGNYGYTF
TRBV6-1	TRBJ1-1	CASSEAPEGGTEAFF
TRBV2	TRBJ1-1	CASSEELNTEAFF
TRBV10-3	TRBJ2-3	CAISEPGQGVVDTQYF
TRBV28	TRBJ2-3	CASSLAGHTDTQYF
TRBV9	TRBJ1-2	CASSPWDRGPYGYTF
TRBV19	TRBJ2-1	CASSTGGTSVNEQFF
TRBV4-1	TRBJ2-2	CATGTANTGELFF
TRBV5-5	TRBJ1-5	CASRAGTPLGSNQPQHF
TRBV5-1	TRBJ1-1	CASSFSPPGGHVNTEAFF
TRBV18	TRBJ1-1	CASSPQPGQYAMNTEAFF
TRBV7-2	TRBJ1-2	CASSPLNYGYTF
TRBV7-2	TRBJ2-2	CASRAGFTTGELFF
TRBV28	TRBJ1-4	CASKGSLWENEKLFF
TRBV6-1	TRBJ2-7	CASRRQETYEQYF
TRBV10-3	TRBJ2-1	CAISEGERGDNEQFF
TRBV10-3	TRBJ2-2	CAISDGGVTGELFF
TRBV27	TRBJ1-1	CASSLSGQGPTEAFF
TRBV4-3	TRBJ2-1	CASSQSNRGSGEQFF
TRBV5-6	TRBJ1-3	CASSWGDSLSGNTIYF
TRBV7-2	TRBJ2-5	CASSLSGGVYLQETQYF
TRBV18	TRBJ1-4	CASSPRRDPGGGEKLFF
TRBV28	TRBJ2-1	CASSHELREAANEQFF
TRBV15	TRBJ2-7	CATSRGVELHEQYF
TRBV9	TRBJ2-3	CASSAPGTGNTDTQYF